Listed below are T cell receptor beta chains from one sample, sequenced in a study of T cell changes during pregnancy in multiple sclerosis. Only in-frame clones appear in the TCRdb table, and some are missing; sequencing was by immunoSEQ multiplex PCR. The table includes tens of thousands of clones, around 94% detected once. The specimen was peripheral blood, collected after pregnancy. Receptors originate from a female donor in good health, enrolled as a control in a pregnancy study. Both conserved end residues are part of each CDR3. Fields, in order: J gene, clone size, D gene, V gene, CDR3 protein, CDR3 DNA. A D gene is named only where the DNA matches it firmly. Rows may omit the clone size; those that give it use once, few, many or a size class.

>TRBJ1-4|NA|NA|TRBV23-1
CASSQSTGGWTNEKLFF
TGCGCCAGCAGTCAATCCACGGGGGGTTGGACTAATGAAAAACTGTTTTTT
>TRBJ1-2|NA|NA|TRBV5-1
CASSSGVMDGYTF
TGCGCCAGCAGCTCCGGGGTTATGGATGGCTACACCTTC
>TRBJ2-3|NA|TRBD1|TRBV6-4
CANPHGDRKTDTQYF
TGTGCCAACCCACATGGGGACAGGAAAACAGATACGCAGTATTTT
>TRBJ2-7|once|TRBD2|TRBV7-9
CASSLESRLAELDEQYF
TGTGCCAGCAGCTTAGAGTCCCGGCTAGCGGAGCTCGACGAGCAGTACTTC
>TRBJ1-2|few|TRBD1|TRBV28
CASSIRDRDAYGYTF
TGTGCCAGCAGTATCAGGGACAGGGACGCCTATGGCTACACCTTC
>TRBJ2-1|NA|TRBD2|TRBV10-3
CAISEGLADNEQFF
TGTGCCATCAGTGAGGGACTAGCGGACAATGAGCAGTTCTTC
>TRBJ2-1|NA|TRBD1|TRBV9
CASSVGTGTEQFF
TGTGCCAGCAGCGTAGGGACAGGGACTGAGCAGTTCTTC
>TRBJ2-6|NA|NA|TRBV7-6
CASSLGISGSGANVLTF
TGTGCCAGCAGCTTAGGGATTAGCGGCTCTGGGGCCAACGTCCTGACTTTC
>TRBJ1-4|NA|NA|TRBV2
CASSKNSATNEKLFF
TGTGCCAGCAGTAAGAACAGTGCCACTAATGAAAAACTGTTTTTT
>TRBJ1-5|NA|TRBD1|TRBV6-6
CASSGQVGNQPQHF
TGTGCCAGCAGTGGACAGGTGGGCAATCAGCCCCAGCATTTT
>TRBJ2-3|NA|NA|TRBV18
CASSPPIASDTQYF
TGTGCCAGCTCACCACCCATAGCGTCAGATACGCAGTATTTT
>TRBJ2-7|NA|TRBD1|TRBV7-9
CASSPGQHEQYF
TGTGCCAGCAGCCCGGGACAGCACGAGCAGTACTTC
>TRBJ2-1|NA|NA|TRBV15
CATSNTGFGRNEQFF
TGTGCCACCAGCAACACAGGGTTTGGGCGCAATGAGCAGTTCTTC
>TRBJ2-5|NA|NA|TRBV14
CASSQDESTLETQYF
TGTGCCAGCAGCCAAGATGAGTCCACTTTAGAGACCCAGTACTTC
>TRBJ1-2|once|NA|TRBV5-1
CASSIGLNYGYTF
TGCGCCAGCAGCATTGGACTGAACTATGGCTACACCTTC
>TRBJ2-7|NA|NA|TRBV7-8
CASSLKREARYEQYF
TGTGCCAGCAGCTTAAAGAGGGAGGCCCGGTACGAGCAGTACTTC
>TRBJ1-1|NA|NA|TRBV7-8
CASSLLTGANTEAFF
TGTGCCAGCAGCTTATTGACAGGAGCAAACACTGAAGCTTTCTTT
>TRBJ2-3|NA|TRBD2|TRBV4-1
CASSQEEGLAGRGWDTQYF
TGCGCCAGCAGCCAAGAAGAGGGACTAGCGGGACGTGGTTGGGATACGCAGTATTTT
>TRBJ2-3|NA|NA|TRBV14
CASSQIAASTDTQYF
TGTGCCAGCAGTCAGATAGCAGCTAGCACAGATACGCAGTATTTT
>TRBJ2-7|once|NA|TRBV28
CASSLAGTQYEQYF
TGTGCCAGCAGTTTAGCCGGGACACAATACGAGCAGTACTTC
>TRBJ2-3|few|TRBD1|TRBV6-6
CASNLYGTGSTDTQYF
TGTGCCAGCAATCTCTACGGGACAGGGAGCACAGATACGCAGTATTTT
>TRBJ1-2|NA|TRBD1|TRBV18
CASSPRQGDGYTF
TGTGCCAGCTCACCAAGACAGGGGGATGGCTACACCTTC
>TRBJ1-3|NA|NA|TRBV5-1
CASSLGGTGNTIYF
TGCGCCAGCAGCTTGGGAGGGACAGGAAACACCATATATTTT
>TRBJ1-5|many|NA|TRBV10-3
CAISEVVVTNNQPQHF
TGTGCCATCAGTGAAGTTGTGGTGACAAACAATCAGCCCCAGCATTTT
>TRBJ2-1|NA|TRBD1|TRBV6-5
CASTERQGPDNEQFF
TGTGCCAGCACCGAAAGACAGGGCCCAGACAATGAGCAGTTCTTC
>TRBJ1-5|NA|NA|TRBV30
CAWSTGGGQPQHF
TGTGCCTGGAGCACGGGGGGGGGCCAGCCCCAGCATTTT
>TRBJ2-5|NA|NA|TRBV29-1
CSGSGGEETQYF
TGCAGCGGCAGCGGAGGGGAAGAGACCCAGTACTTC
>TRBJ2-7|NA|TRBD1|TRBV27
CASSFSFTGGNEQYF
TGTGCCAGCAGTTTCTCATTCACAGGGGGCAACGAGCAGTACTTC
>TRBJ1-2|NA|TRBD1|TRBV19
CASSIRGTAYGYTF
TGTGCCAGTAGTATTAGGGGGACAGCCTATGGCTACACCTTC
>TRBJ2-7|NA|NA|TRBV4-1
CASSPPDLNYEQYF
TGCGCCAGCAGTCCTCCGGACTTGAACTACGAGCAGTACTTC
>TRBJ2-7|NA|NA|TRBV11-2
CASSWGDEQYF
TGTGCCAGCAGCTGGGGGGACGAGCAGTACTTC
>TRBJ2-1|NA|TRBD1|TRBV5-1
CASSLRSGGAHNEQFF
TGCGCCAGCAGCTTGAGGTCAGGGGGCGCGCACAATGAGCAGTTCTTC
>TRBJ2-1|NA|NA|TRBV6-1
CASSKGGGGDEQFF
TGTGCCAGCTCGAAGGGTGGCGGAGGCGATGAGCAGTTCTTC
>TRBJ2-1|NA|NA|TRBV6-6
CASIKDPSGGNEQFF
TGTGCCAGCATTAAGGACCCATCAGGGGGGAATGAGCAGTTCTTC
>TRBJ2-5|NA|TRBD2|TRBV6-5
CASSYTSGAGETQYF
TGTGCCAGCAGTTACACCTCGGGAGCGGGGGAGACCCAGTACTTC
>TRBJ2-1|NA|TRBD1|TRBV6-1
CASRGQAPWGQFF
TGTGCCAGCAGGGGACAGGCTCCCTGGGGGCAGTTCTTC
>TRBJ2-3|NA|NA|TRBV4-2
CASSQPTSQREDTQYF
TGTGCCAGCAGCCAACCCACTAGTCAAAGAGAGGATACGCAGTATTTT
>TRBJ2-1|once|TRBD2|TRBV5-1
CASSLGLAESYNEQFF
TGCGCCAGCAGCTTGGGACTAGCGGAATCCTACAATGAGCAGTTCTTC
>TRBJ2-3|NA|NA|TRBV15
CATRYRQITDTQYF
TGTGCCACCAGATACCGCCAGATCACAGATACGCAGTATTTT
>TRBJ1-2|NA|TRBD1|TRBV19
CASTRSPGQGYYGYTF
TGTGCCAGTACTCGATCCCCGGGACAGGGTTACTATGGCTACACCTTC
>TRBJ2-7|NA|TRBD1|TRBV27
CASSSIQGSIYEQYF
TGTGCCAGCAGTTCCATACAGGGGTCCATCTACGAGCAGTACTTC
>TRBJ2-1|NA|TRBD1|TRBV19
CASSIGGTGVEQFF
TGTGCCAGTAGTATAGGGGGGACAGGGGTCGAGCAGTTCTTC